A selection of T cell receptor beta chains follows, all from one sample in a study of siplizumab effects on memory and regulatory T cells. Some clones are missing from TCRdb's copy, which holds only in-frame ones; the method was immunoSEQ multiplex PCR. Of some 88,000 clones listed, 75% to 90% are singletons. Sequences were obtained from CD4+ T cells sorted from blood. Every receptor here comes from a human donor in good health. Both conserved end residues are trimmed from each CDR3.

j_call,v_call,cdr3_aa
TRBJ2-7,TRBV6-1,ASSINRDHEQY
TRBJ1-1,TRBV19,ASRTANTEAF
TRBJ2-3,TRBV18,ASSPPVGNTQY
TRBJ2-2,TRBV6-5,ASSFGGTGELF
TRBJ1-6,TRBV6-6,ASSYSGGGYNSPLH
TRBJ2-3,TRBV7-3,ASSPGQTDTQY
TRBJ1-2,TRBV19,ASSITELYGYT
TRBJ2-2,TRBV7-3,ASSLTRDTGELF
TRBJ2-3,TRBV10-3,AISDFQGATDTQY
TRBJ1-2,TRBV5-6,ASSSRLVTHYGYT
TRBJ2-3,TRBV11-3,ASSGLGGAGTDTQY
TRBJ1-5,TRBV4-1,ASSQEAGAGGGNQPQH
TRBJ1-1,TRBV7-6,ASSLEVGTLTEAF
TRBJ2-5,TRBV6-1,ASSVMRELETQY
TRBJ2-1,TRBV2,ASVDSSSYNEQF
TRBJ2-2,TRBV4-3,ASSQADRDYTGELF
TRBJ2-1,TRBV30,AWSTGLSSYNEQF